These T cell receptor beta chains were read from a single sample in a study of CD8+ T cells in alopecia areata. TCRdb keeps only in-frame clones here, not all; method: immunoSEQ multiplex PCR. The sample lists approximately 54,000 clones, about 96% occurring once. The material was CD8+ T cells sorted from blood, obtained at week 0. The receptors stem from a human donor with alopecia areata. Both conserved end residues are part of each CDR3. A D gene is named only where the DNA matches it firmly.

CDR3: CASSYSQGLSAEQYF; D: NA; V: TRBV6-5
CDR3: CASSQEVTNYGYTF; D: NA; V: TRBV4-3
CDR3: CASSLARTGFETQYF; D: TRBD1; V: TRBV7-8
CDR3: CASSLWGASYNEQFF; D: NA; V: TRBV5-6
CDR3: CATSSADSSNYGYTF; D: NA; V: TRBV15
CDR3: CASSITGTVRDTQYF; D: TRBD1; V: TRBV19
CDR3: CASSLDGTDETKNIQYF; D: TRBD1; V: TRBV5-4
CDR3: CASSFGLGGGLYNEQFF; D: NA; V: TRBV27
CDR3: CATRYGNTEAFF; D: NA; V: TRBV6-5
CDR3: CASSYISGTEAFF; D: NA; V: TRBV6-5
CDR3: CASSPTGSRAYEQYF; D: NA; V: TRBV19
CDR3: CASKQASYNEQFF; D: NA; V: TRBV2
CDR3: CASSLNSPAYNEQFF; D: NA; V: TRBV5-1
CDR3: CASTPMIGGAHEQFF; D: TRBD2; V: TRBV11-2
CDR3: CASSGTGGYEQYF; D: TRBD1; V: TRBV2
CDR3: CASSWDSLPNTGELFF; D: TRBD1; V: TRBV7-8
CDR3: CAISECETACQETQYF; D: NA; V: TRBV10-3
CDR3: CASSPPNYEQYF; D: NA; V: TRBV7-9
CDR3: CAWNFGGANVLTF; D: NA; V: TRBV30
CDR3: CASSLGGSMYEQYF; D: NA; V: TRBV7-9
CDR3: CASSLEGGRVGYEQYF; D: NA; V: TRBV4-1
CDR3: CAWSPGQTNEQFF; D: NA; V: TRBV30
CDR3: CASSNSGGPPWSEQFF; D: TRBD2; V: TRBV7-3
CDR3: CASSRLAGKTGELFF; D: TRBD2; V: TRBV7-2
CDR3: CASSYGTGNQPQHF; D: TRBD1; V: TRBV7-6
CDR3: CSVSVAGPFNEQFF; D: NA; V: TRBV29-1
CDR3: CASTGQYGYEQYF; D: NA; V: TRBV19
CDR3: CATSPILGQFQETQYF; D: TRBD1; V: TRBV15
CDR3: CASNVGGYSYNEQFF; D: TRBD1; V: TRBV5-4
CDR3: CSASDRSFTYEQYF; D: NA; V: TRBV29-1
CDR3: CASSLGQTYEQYF; D: NA; V: TRBV27
CDR3: CASSLGGRAGELFF; D: NA; V: TRBV7-9
CDR3: CASSFFPEYTDTQYF; D: NA; V: TRBV5-1
CDR3: CASSIGTDLYGYTF; D: NA; V: TRBV19
CDR3: CSVGLPPNEQFF; D: NA; V: TRBV29-1
CDR3: CASSAPATEYEQYF; D: NA; V: TRBV9
CDR3: CASSQATRGDTQYF; D: NA; V: TRBV4-3
CDR3: CASREPGPQSPLHF; D: NA; V: TRBV19
CDR3: CAISETSGGRDTQYF; D: TRBD2; V: TRBV10-3
CDR3: CASSYGTSGFYEQYF; D: TRBD2; V: TRBV7-9
CDR3: CASSRTGAGELFF; D: NA; V: TRBV5-5
CDR3: CASSLGLAGGPHEQYF; D: TRBD2; V: TRBV7-2
CDR3: CARRRETGELFF; D: NA; V: TRBV30
CDR3: CASSLAGEKLFF; D: NA; V: TRBV5-4
CDR3: CASSGWTDGNTGELFF; D: NA; V: TRBV7-9
CDR3: CASSVGQGAYEQYF; D: TRBD1; V: TRBV5-4
CDR3: CASRLDSLPYNEQFF; D: NA; V: TRBV6-5
CDR3: CASSQEGQADEQFF; D: TRBD1; V: TRBV14
CDR3: CASSYSSSGLLDGYTF; D: NA; V: TRBV6-6
CDR3: CASEGTAYEQYF; D: TRBD1; V: TRBV19
CDR3: CASSPPATVAGQETQYF; D: NA; V: TRBV7-2
CDR3: CASSEAPMVAGVYEQYF; D: TRBD2; V: TRBV2
CDR3: CASSPPDSYEQYF; D: NA; V: TRBV18